This TCR beta chain was found in a study of human T cells and chemical hapten exposure. Of note for this clonotype: The antigen remains undetermined.

Study-level findings and limits: The number of TCRs above 1 in 1000 frequency did not change after DPC sensitization.

Time point given: patch test 1, 2 weeks after DPC sensitization. This sample's treatment: therapeutic diphenylcyclopropenone sensitization with weekly scalp DPC. People who gave samples had alopecia, were 18 to 70 years old, and were suitable for DPC. V shed 10 bases, J shed 5 bases, and the junction held 3 bases outside the gene matches. CDR1 is MDHEN, CDR2 SYDVKM, per germline. CDR3 length: 12 amino acids. Each CDR3 protein is one row after TCRdb ran MiXCR on the RACE reads. Among tens of thousands of distinct CDR3 sequences listed, 30% to 35% were seen once. The sequencing used whole blood, collected in connection with sensitization to the hapten diphenylcyclopropenone (DPC). The V and J genes are TRBV28 and TRBJ2-2; 8 nucleotides align to TRBD1. This sequence originates from a middle-aged man with alopecia areata. Some clones in this sample may be carry-over from other donors' samples. The CDR3 DNA follows: TGTGCCACTCAGGGGGCGACCGGGGAGCTGTTTTTT. It encodes CATQGATGELFF.